This T cell receptor (beta chain) derives from a study of PD-1 blockade in classical Hodgkin lymphoma. The study, taken as a whole, reports: By cycle point C4D1, TCR diversity had risen significantly in CD4+ cells (but not CD8+ cells).

This CDR3 spans 14 amino acids. Assay used: immunoSEQ multiplex PCR; TCRdb lists only in-frame clones, some missing. The repertoire has more than 50,000 clones, 90% of them found once; the top ten carry over 9.5%. Points on this clone: The target antigen is unknown.

Every patient had relapsed following autologous stem cell transplantation, and cohorts differed in brentuximab vedotin exposure. The sequencing used peripheral blood mononuclear cells (PBMCs), collected at baseline. The chain uses TRBV7-5 and TRBJ2-1; no check of the table's D call, TRBD2, against the DNA was made. TRBV7-5 is marked as a pseudogene. This TCR came from a human donor with classical Hodgkin lymphoma. This CDR3 reads CASSFGGSRNEQFF. In nucleotides, the CDR3 is TGTGCCAGCAGCTTCGGGGGTTCCCGGAATGAGCAGTTCTTC.